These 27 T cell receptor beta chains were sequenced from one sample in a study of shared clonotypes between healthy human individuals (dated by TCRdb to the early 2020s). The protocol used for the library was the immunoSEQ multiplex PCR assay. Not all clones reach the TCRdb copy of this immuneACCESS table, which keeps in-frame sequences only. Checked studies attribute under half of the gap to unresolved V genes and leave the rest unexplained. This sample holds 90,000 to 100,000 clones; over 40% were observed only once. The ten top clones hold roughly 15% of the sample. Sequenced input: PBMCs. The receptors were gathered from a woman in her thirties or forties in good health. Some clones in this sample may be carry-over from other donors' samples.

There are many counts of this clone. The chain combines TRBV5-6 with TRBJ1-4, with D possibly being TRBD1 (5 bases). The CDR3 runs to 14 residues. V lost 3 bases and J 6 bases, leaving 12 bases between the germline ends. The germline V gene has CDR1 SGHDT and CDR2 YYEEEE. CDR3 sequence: CASSYGAWDEKLFF. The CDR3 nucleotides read TGTGCCAGCAGCTACGGGGCCTGGGATGAAAAACTGTTTTTT.

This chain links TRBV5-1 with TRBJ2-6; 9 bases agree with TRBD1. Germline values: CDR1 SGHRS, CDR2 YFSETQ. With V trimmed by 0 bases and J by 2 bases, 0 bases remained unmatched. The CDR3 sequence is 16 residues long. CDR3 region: CASSLDRGPGANVLTF. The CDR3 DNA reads TGCGCCAGCAGCTTGGACAGGGGGCCTGGGGCCAACGTCCTGACTTTC.

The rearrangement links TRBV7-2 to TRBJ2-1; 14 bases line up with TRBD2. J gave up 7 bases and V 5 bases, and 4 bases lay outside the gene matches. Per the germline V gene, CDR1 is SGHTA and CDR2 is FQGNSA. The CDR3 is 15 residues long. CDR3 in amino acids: CASSPRTSGRNEQFF. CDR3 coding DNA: TGTGCCAGCAGCCCTCGGACTAGCGGGAGGAATGAGCAGTTCTTC.

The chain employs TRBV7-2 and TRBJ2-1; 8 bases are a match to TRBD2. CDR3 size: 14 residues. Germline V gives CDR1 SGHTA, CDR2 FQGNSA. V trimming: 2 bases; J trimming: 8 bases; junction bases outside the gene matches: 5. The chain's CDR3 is CASSLSGRADEQFF. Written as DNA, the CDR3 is TGTGCCAGCAGCTTAAGCGGGAGAGCGGATGAGCAGTTCTTC.

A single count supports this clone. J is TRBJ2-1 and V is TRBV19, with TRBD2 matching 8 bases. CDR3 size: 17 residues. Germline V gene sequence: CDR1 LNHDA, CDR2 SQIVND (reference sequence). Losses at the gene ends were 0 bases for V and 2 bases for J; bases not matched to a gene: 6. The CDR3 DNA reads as TGTGCCAGTAGTATAGACTCTCATAGCGGGGCCTACAATGAGCAGTTCTTC. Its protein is CASSIDSHSGAYNEQFF.

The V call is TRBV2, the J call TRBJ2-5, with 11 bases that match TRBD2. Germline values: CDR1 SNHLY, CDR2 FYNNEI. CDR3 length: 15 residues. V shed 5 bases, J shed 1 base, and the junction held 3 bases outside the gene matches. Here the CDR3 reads CASSTGTSGQETQYF. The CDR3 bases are TGTGCCAGCAGTACCGGGACTAGCGGCCAAGAGACCCAGTACTTC. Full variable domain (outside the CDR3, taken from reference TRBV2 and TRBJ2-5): EPEVTQTPSHQVTQMGQEVILRCVPISNHLYFYWYRQILGQKVEFLVSFYNNEISEKSEIFDDQFSVERPDGSNFTLKIRSTKLEDSAMYFCASSTGTSGQETQYFGPGTRLLVL.

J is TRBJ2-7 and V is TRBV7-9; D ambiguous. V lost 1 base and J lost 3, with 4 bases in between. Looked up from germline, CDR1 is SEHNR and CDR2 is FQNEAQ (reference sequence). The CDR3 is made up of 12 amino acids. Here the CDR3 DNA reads TGTGCCAGCAGCTTAGTAGACTACGAGCAGTACTTC. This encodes CASSLVDYEQYF.

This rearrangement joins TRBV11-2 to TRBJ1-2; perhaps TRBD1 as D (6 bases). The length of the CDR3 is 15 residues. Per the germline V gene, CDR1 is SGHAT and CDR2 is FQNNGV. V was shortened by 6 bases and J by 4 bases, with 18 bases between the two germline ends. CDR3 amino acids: CASRPWGPVGYGYTF. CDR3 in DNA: TGTGCCAGCAGACCCTGGGGGCCCGTCGGCTATGGCTACACCTTC.

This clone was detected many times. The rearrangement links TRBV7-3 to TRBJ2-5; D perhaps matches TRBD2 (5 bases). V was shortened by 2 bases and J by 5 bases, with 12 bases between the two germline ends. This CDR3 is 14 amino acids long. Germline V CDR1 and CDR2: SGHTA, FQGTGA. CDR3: CASSLGRGMETQYF. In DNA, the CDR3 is TGTGCCAGCAGCTTAGGTCGGGGTATGGAGACCCAGTACTTC.

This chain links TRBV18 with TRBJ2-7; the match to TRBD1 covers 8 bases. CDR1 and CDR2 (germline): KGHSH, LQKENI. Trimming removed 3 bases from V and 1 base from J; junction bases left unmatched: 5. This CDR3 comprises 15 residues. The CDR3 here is CASSPMGQDSYEQYF. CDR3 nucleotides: TGTGCCAGCTCACCGATGGGACAGGATTCCTACGAGCAGTACTTC.

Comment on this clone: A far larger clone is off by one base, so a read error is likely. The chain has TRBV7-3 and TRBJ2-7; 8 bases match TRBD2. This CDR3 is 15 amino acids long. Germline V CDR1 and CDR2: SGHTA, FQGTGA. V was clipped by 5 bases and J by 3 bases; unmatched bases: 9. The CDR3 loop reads CASSLTAGADYEQYF. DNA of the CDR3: TGTGCCAGCAGCCTCACAGCGGGAGCCGACTACGAGCAGTACTTC.

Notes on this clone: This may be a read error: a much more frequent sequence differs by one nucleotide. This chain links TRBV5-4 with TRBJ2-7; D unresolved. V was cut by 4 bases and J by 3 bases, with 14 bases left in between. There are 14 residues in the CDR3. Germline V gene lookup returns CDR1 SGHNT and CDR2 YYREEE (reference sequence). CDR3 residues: CASSLVGMVYEQYF. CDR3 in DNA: TGTGCCAGCAGCCTTGTCGGTATGGTCTACGAGCAGTACTTC.

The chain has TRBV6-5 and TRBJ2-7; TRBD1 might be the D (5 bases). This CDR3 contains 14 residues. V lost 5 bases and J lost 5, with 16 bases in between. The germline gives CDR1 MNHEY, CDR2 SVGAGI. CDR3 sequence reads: CASSNGRWGNEQYF. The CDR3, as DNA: TGTGCCAGCAGTAACGGACGGTGGGGCAACGAGCAGTACTTC.

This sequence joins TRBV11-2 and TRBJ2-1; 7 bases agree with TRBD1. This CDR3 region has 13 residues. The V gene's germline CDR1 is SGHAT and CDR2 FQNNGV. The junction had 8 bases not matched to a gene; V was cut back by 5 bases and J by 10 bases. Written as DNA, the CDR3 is TGTGCCAGCAGCCTCCTTGGGACAGACGAGCAGTTCTTC. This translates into CASSLLGTDEQFF.

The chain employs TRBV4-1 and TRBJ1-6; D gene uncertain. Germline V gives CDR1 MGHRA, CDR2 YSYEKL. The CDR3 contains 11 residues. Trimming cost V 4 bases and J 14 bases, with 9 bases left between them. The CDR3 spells CASSPGLTLHF. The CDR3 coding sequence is TGCGCCAGCAGCCCCGGTCTCACCCTCCACTTT.

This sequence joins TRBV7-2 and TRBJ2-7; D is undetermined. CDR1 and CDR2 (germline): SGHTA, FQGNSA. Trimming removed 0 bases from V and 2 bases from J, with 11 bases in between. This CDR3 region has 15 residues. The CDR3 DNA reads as TGTGCCAGCAGCTTAGCGCCCGGTCCAACCTACGAGCAGTACTTC. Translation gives CASSLAPGPTYEQYF.

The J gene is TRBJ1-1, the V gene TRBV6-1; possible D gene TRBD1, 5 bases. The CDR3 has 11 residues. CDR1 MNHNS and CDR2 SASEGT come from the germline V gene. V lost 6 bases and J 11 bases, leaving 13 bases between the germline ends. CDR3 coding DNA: TGTGCCAGCAGCCAACAGGAGGTGGCTTTCTTT. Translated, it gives CASSQQEVAFF.

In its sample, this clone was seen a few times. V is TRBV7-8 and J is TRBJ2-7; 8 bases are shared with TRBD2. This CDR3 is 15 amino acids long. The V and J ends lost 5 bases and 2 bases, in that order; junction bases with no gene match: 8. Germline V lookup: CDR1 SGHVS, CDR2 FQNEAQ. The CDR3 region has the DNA TGTGCCAGCAGCCAGACCCGGGGGGGACCCTACGAGCAGTACTTC. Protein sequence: CASSQTRGGPYEQYF.

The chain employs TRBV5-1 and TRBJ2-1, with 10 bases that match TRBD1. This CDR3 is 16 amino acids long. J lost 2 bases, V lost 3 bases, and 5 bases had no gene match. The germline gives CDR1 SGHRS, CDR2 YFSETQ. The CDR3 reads CASSWGQGYAYNEQFF. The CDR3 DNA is TGCGCCAGCAGCTGGGGACAGGGGTACGCCTACAATGAGCAGTTCTTC.

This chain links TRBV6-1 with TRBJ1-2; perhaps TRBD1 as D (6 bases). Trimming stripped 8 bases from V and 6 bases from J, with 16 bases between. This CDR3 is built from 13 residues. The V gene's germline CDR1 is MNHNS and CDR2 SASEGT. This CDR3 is CASERRGENGYTF. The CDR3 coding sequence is TGTGCCAGCGAACGCAGGGGCGAAAATGGCTACACCTTC.

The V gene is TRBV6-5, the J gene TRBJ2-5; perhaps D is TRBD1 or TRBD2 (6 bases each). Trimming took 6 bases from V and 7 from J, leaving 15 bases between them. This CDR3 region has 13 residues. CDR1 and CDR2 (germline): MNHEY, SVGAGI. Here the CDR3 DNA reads TGTGCCAGCAGGAAGAGGGGGGTGGGGACCCAGTACTTC. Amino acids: CASRKRGVGTQYF.

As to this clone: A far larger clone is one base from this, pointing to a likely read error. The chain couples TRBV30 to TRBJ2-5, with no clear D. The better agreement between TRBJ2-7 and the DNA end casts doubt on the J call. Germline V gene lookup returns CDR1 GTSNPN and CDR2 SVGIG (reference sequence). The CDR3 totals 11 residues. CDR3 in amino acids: CARSLQGEQYF. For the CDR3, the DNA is TGTGCCAGGAGTTTACAAGGCGAGCAGTACTTC.

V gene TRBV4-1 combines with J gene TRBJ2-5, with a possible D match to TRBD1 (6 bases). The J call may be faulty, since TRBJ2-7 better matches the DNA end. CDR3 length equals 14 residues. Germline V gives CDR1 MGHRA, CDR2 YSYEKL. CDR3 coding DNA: TGCGCCAGCAGCCAAGACACAGGGATGGGCGAGCAGTACTTC. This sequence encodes CASSQDTGMGEQYF.

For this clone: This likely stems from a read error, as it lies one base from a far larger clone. The CDR3 reads CAVSESIQGGTEAFF. CDR3 bases: TGTGCCGTCAGTGAGTCAATACAGGGAGGGACTGAAGCTTTCTTT. The chain is built from TRBV10-3 and TRBJ1-1; possible D gene TRBD1, 6 bases. The length of the CDR3 is 15 residues. Germline CDR1 reads ENHRY; CDR2 reads SYGVKD.

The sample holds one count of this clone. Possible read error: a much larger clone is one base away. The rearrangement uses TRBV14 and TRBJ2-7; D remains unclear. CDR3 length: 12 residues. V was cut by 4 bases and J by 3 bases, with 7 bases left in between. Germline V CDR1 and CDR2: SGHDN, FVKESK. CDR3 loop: CASSRALYEQYF. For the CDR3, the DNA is TGTGCCAGCAGCCGCGCCCTCTACGAGCAGTACTTC.

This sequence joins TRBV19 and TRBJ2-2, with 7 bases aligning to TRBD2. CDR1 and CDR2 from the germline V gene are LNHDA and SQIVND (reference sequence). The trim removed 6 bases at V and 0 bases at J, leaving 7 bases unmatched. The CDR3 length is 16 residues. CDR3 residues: CASRSYGGSNTGELFF. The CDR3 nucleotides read TGTGCCAGTAGATCTTACGGGGGGTCGAACACCGGGGAGCTGTTTTTT.

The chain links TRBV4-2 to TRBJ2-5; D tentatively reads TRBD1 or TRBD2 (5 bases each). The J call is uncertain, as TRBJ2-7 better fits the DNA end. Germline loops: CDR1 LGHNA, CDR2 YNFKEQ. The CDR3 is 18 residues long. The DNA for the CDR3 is TGTGCCAGCAGCCAAGGTCCCCCCGGGACCTCGATCTCCTACGAGCAGTACTTC. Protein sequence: CASSQGPPGTSISYEQYF.